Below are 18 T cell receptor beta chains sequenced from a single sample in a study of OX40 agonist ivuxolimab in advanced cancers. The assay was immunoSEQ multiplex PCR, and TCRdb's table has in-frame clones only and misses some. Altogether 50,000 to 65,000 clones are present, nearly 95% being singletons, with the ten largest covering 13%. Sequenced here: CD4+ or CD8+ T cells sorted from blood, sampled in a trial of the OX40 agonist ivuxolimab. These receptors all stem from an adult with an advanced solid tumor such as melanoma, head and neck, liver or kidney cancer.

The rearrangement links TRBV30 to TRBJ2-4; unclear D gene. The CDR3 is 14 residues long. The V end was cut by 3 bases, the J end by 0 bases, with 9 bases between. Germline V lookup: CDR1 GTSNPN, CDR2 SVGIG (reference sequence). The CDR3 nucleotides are TGTGCCTGGAGGAAGGAGATAGCCAAAAACATTCAGTACTTC. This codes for CAWRKEIAKNIQYF.

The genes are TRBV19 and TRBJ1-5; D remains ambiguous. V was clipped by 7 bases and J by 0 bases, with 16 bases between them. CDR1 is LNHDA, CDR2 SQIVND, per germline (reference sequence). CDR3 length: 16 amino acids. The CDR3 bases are TGTGCCAGTACGGGAGGTCCTACCTATAGCAATCAGCCCCAGCATTTT. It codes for CASTGGPTYSNQPQHF.

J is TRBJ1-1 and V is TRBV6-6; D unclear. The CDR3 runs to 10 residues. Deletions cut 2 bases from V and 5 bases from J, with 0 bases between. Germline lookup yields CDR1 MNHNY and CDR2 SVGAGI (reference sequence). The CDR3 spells CASSYTEAFF. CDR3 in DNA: TGTGCCAGCAGTTACACTGAAGCTTTCTTT.

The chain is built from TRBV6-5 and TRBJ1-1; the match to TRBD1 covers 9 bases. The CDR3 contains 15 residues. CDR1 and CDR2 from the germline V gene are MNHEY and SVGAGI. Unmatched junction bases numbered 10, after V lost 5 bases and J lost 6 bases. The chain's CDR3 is CASSHGTGRFAEAFF. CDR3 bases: TGTGCCAGCAGTCACGGGACAGGGCGTTTCGCTGAAGCTTTCTTT.

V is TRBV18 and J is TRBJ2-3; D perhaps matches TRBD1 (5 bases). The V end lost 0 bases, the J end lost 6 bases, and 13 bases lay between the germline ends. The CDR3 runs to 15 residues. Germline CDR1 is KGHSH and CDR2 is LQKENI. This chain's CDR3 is CASSPPVVQGDTQYF. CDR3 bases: TGTGCCAGCTCACCACCTGTTGTCCAGGGTGATACGCAGTATTTT. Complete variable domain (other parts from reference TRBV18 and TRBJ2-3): NAGVMQNPRHLVRRRGQEARLRCSPMKGHSHVYWYRQLPEEGLKFMVYLQKENIIDESGMPKERFSAEFPKEGPSILRIQQVVRGDSAAYFCASSPPVVQGDTQYFGPGTRLTVL.

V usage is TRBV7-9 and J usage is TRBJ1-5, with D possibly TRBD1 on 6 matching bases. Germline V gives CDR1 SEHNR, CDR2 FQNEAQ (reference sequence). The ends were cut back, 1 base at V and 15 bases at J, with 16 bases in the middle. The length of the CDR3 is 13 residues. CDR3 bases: TGTGCCAGCAGCTTAGATCAGGGGCTCATGCTGCATTTT. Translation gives CASSLDQGLMLHF.

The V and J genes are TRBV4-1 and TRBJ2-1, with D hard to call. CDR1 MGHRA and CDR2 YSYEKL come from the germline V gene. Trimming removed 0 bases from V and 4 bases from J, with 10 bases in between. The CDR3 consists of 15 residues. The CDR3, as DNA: TGCGCCAGCAGCCAAGATGGTCAACGGTACAATGAGCAGTTCTTC. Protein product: CASSQDGQRYNEQFF.

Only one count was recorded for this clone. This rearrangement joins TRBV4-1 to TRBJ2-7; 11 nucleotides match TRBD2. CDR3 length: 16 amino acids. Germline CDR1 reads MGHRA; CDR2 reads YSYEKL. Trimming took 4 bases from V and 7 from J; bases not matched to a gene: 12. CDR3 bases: TGCGCCAGCAGCCGAACTAGCGGGGGACCCACTAATGAGCAGTACTTC. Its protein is CASSRTSGGPTNEQYF.

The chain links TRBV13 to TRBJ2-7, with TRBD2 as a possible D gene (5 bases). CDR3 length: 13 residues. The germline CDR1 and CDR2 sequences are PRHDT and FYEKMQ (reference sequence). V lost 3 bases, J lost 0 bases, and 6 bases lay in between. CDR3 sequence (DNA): TGTGCCAGCAGCTTGGGGAGCTCCTACGAGCAGTACTTC. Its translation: CASSLGSSYEQYF. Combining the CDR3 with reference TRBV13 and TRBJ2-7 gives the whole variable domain AAGVIQSPRHLIKEKRETATLKCYPIPRHDTVYWYQQGPGQDPQFLISFYEKMQSDKGSIPDRFSAQQFSDYHSELNMSSLELGDSALYFCASSLGSSYEQYFGPGTRLTVT.

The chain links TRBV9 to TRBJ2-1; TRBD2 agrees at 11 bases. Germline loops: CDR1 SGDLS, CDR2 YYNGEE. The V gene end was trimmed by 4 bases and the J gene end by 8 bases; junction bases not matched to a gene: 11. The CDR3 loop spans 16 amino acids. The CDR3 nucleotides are TGTGCCAGCAGCTCAACACTAGCGGGAGAGGTGGATGAGCAGTTCTTC. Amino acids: CASSSTLAGEVDEQFF.

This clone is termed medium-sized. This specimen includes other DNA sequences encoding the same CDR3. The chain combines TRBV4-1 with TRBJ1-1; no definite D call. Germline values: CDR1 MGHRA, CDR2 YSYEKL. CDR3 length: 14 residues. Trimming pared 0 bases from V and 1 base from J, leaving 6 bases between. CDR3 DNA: TGCGCCAGCAGCCAAGAAAACGGGAACACTGAAGCTTTCTTT. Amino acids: CASSQENGNTEAFF.

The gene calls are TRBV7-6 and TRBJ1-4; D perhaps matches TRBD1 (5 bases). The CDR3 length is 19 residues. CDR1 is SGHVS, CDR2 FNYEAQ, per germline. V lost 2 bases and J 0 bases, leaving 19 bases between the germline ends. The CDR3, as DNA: TGTGCCAGCAGCTTATCCAGACTCCTACGAGGGGCAACTAATGAAAAACTGTTTTTT. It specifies CASSLSRLLRGATNEKLFF.

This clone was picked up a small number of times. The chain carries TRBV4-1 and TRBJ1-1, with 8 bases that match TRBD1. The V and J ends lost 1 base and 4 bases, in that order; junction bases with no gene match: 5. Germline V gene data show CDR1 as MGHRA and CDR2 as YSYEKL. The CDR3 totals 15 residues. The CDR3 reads CASSQGQGISTEAFF. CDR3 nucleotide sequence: TGCGCCAGCAGCCAAGGACAGGGGATCAGCACTGAAGCTTTCTTT.

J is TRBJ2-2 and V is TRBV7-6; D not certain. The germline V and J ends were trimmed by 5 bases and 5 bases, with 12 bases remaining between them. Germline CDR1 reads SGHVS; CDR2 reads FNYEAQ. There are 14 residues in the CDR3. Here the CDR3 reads CASSANIGTGELFF. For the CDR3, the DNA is TGTGCCAGCAGCGCGAATATCGGGACCGGGGAGCTGTTTTTT.

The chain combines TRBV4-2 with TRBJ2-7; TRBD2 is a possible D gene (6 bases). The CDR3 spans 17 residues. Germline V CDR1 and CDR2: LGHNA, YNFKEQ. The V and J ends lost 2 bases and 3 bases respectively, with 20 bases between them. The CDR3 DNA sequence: TGTGCCAGCAGCCAAAATACGGACTACCCAATAGGCTACGAGCAGTACTTC. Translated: CASSQNTDYPIGYEQYF.

The CDR3: CASSFRPGTYYSGANVLTF. The CDR3 DNA is TGTGCCAGCAGCTTTAGACCCGGGACTTACTACTCTGGGGCCAACGTCCTGACTTTC. J is TRBJ2-6 and V is TRBV11-2, with TRBD2 as a possible D gene (6 bases). This CDR3 contains 19 residues. CDR1 SGHAT and CDR2 FQNNGV come from the germline V gene. Trimming removed 3 bases at V and 0 bases at J, with 18 bases between. Full variable domain (rest looked up from reference TRBV11-2 and TRBJ2-6): EAGVAQSPRYKIIEKRQSVAFWCNPISGHATLYWYQQILGQGPKLLIQFQNNGVVDDSQLPKDRFSAERLKGVDSTLKIQPAKLEDSAVYLCASSFRPGTYYSGANVLTFGAGSRLTVL.

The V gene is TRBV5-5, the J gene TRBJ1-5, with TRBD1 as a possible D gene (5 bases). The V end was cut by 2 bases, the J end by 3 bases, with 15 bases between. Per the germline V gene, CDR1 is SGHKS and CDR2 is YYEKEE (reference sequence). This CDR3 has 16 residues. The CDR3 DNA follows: TGTGCCAGCAGCTTCACTAGTATAGGGACCAATCAGCCCCAGCATTTT. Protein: CASSFTSIGTNQPQHF.

This CDR3 reads CASSLVGTDTQYF. The CDR3 coding sequence is TGTGCCAGCAGTTTAGTGGGCACAGATACGCAGTATTTT. The V gene is TRBV27, the J gene TRBJ2-3; D is uncertain. Germline-derived CDR1 and CDR2 are MNHEY and SMNVEV (reference sequence). The CDR3 contains 13 residues. V lost 2 bases to trimming and J lost 1 base, with 4 bases between them.